A single sample gave rise to the 18 T cell receptor beta chains below, sequenced in a study of tumor-infiltrating lymphocytes in primary liver carcinoma. A constant-region primer served to make TCR beta cDNA from roughly 480 ng total RNA. Amplification in three nested multiplex PCR rounds with slightly modified ARM-PCR gave rise to TCR beta libraries. Amplification in the first two PCR rounds was performed using TRBV1-TRBV30 forward primers and a C-beta reverse primer for around 10 cycles each. TCRdb re-derived calls from the multiplex PCR reads in MiXCR, one entry per CDR3 protein. The repertoire holds 48,000 or so distinct CDR3 sequences, with 70% to 75% as singletons. DNA and RNA were both co-extracted from 20-30 mg of bulk tissue that had not been sorted. Sample: liver tumor tissue from sampling region 3. Subset indicated: tumor region T3, left-lateral pole. The receptors were gathered from a man aged 35 to 55 with primary liver carcinoma and hepatitis B virus infection.

In the case of this clonotype: The CDR3 does not close with the conserved phenylalanine or tryptophan, likely indicating a read error. The rearrangement joins TRBV12-3 or TRBV12-4 to TRBJ1-2; 12 positions agree with TRBD1. There are 14 residues in the CDR3. CDR3 in DNA: TGCGCCAGCAGCTGGGGACAGGGGGCCGGTGGCTACACCTCC. It codes for CASSWGQGAGGYTS.

The chain joins TRBV11-2 to TRBJ2-2; TRBD1 might be the D (6 bases). This CDR3 has 17 amino acids. V gave up 4 bases and J gave up 3 bases, with 18 bases separating them. Per the germline V gene, CDR1 is SGHAT and CDR2 is FQNNGV. The CDR3 reads CASSSRGGRSDTGELFF. The CDR3 nucleotides are TGTGCCAGCAGCTCCCGAGGGGGACGATCGGACACCGGGGAGCTGTTTTTT.

Concerning this clonotype: Germline and junction disagree at one end, which may indicate a read error. The chain is built from TRBV4-1 and TRBJ2-2; the D gene is possibly TRBD2 (5 bases). The CDR3 is 16 amino acids. Germline CDR1 and CDR2: MGHRA and YSYEKL. CDR3 in amino acids: CASSPEEGHDTGELFF. The DNA for the CDR3 is TGCGCCAGCAGCCCAGAAGAGGGTCACGACACCGGGGAGTTGTTTTTT.

This sequence joins TRBV6-1 and TRBJ2-7; 7 bases are shared with TRBD2. In germline, CDR1 is MNHNS, CDR2 SASEGT. The CDR3 is 15 amino acids. The V gene end was trimmed by 2 bases and the J gene end by 4 bases; junction bases not matched to a gene: 8. In nucleotides, the CDR3 is TGTGCCAGCAGTGAAACTGCTGTGGGGGGGTACGAGCAGTACTTC. Its protein is CASSETAVGGYEQYF.

The chain couples TRBV4-1 to TRBJ1-4; TRBD1 is a possible D gene (6 bases). The CDR3 is 16 amino acids. Looked up from germline, CDR1 is MGHRA and CDR2 is YSYEKL. Trimming took off 4 bases at V and 9 bases at J, with 21 bases between the two ends. CDR3 sequence reads: CASSPPSRGARKKLFF. CDR3 coding DNA: TGCGCCAGCAGCCCACCCTCGAGGGGGGCGCGCAAAAAACTGTTTTTT.

Comment on this clonotype: A clone one base away is much larger, so this may be a read error. J is TRBJ1-4 and V is TRBV5-1; TRBD1 agrees at 9 bases. Per the germline V gene, CDR1 is SGHRS and CDR2 is YFSETQ. CDR3 length: 15 residues. The V gene end was trimmed by 0 bases and the J gene end by 7 bases; junction bases not matched to a gene: 4. CDR3 amino acids: CASSLVTGGSEKLFF. The CDR3 DNA reads TGCGCCAGCAGCTTGGTGACAGGGGGTAGTGAAAAACTGTTTTTT.

This clonotype occurred once. V usage is TRBV11-2 and J usage is TRBJ2-1; 7 nucleotides align to TRBD2. V was pared by 4 bases and J by 0 bases, with 3 bases of the junction left unmatched. Germline V gives CDR1 SGHAT, CDR2 FQNNGV. This CDR3 is built from 15 residues. For the CDR3, the DNA is TGTGCCAGCAGCTGGGGAGGGAGCTCCTACAATGAGCAGTTCTTC. As protein: CASSWGGSSYNEQFF. The full variable domain, in which reference TRBV11-2 and TRBJ2-1 provide the parts outside the CDR3, is EAGVAQSPRYKIIEKRQSVAFWCNPISGHATLYWYQQILGQGPKLLIQFQNNGVVDDSQLPKDRFSAERLKGVDSTLKIQPAKLEDSAVYLCASSWGGSSYNEQFFGPGTRLTVL.

This clonotype is medium-sized within its sample. This chain connects TRBV11-2 to TRBJ2-3; no firm D call. Trimming pared 3 bases from V and 0 bases from J, leaving 10 bases between. Germline V gene sequence: CDR1 SGHAT, CDR2 FQNNGV. The CDR3 sequence is 15 residues long. The CDR3 loop reads CASSFQASSTDTQYF. As DNA, the CDR3 is TGTGCCAGCAGCTTTCAGGCTTCTAGCACAGATACGCAGTATTTT. Variable domain in full (rest from reference TRBV11-2 and TRBJ2-3): EAGVAQSPRYKIIEKRQSVAFWCNPISGHATLYWYQQILGQGPKLLIQFQNNGVVDDSQLPKDRFSAERLKGVDSTLKIQPAKLEDSAVYLCASSFQASSTDTQYFGPGTRLTVL.

The count of this clonotype is one. One base away lies a much larger clone, so this may be a sequencing read error. The rearrangement links TRBV30 to TRBJ2-1, with 7 bases aligning to TRBD2. This CDR3 is built from 13 residues. Germline loops: CDR1 GTSNPN, CDR2 SVGIG (reference sequence). V was clipped by 2 bases and J by 5 bases; unmatched bases: 3. The CDR3 sequence is CAWSTSGNNEQFF. CDR3 nucleotide sequence: TGTGCCTGGAGTACCAGCGGGAACAATGAGCAGTTCTTC.

As for this clonotype: The junction and the germline gene differ at one end; a read error may be behind it. The V call is TRBV4-1, the J call TRBJ1-5; 7 bases line up with TRBD1. The CDR3 is made up of 13 amino acids. Germline lookup yields CDR1 MGHRA and CDR2 YSYEKL. The CDR3 region has the DNA TGCGCCAGCAGCCAAGTTAGGGGGCAGCACCAGCACTTT. Amino acids: CASSQVRGQHQHF.

As regards this clonotype: Sequence at one end of the junction differs from germline and may be a read error. The rearrangement uses TRBV11-2 and TRBJ2-1; D uncertain. The CDR3 sequence is 12 residues long. From germline, CDR1 is SGHAT and CDR2 FQNNGV. CDR3 protein: CTSSPEYNENFF. The CDR3 DNA is TGTACCAGCAGCCCGGAGTACAATGAGAATTTCTTC.

This clonotype occurred a few times. The chain combines TRBV2 with TRBJ1-5; maybe TRBD1 (5 bases). The CDR3 covers 13 residues. V shed 4 bases and J shed 1 base, with 5 bases lying between them. Germline V gene data show CDR1 as SNHLY and CDR2 as FYNNEI. CDR3 DNA sequence: TGTGCCAGCAGTGGACAGAGCAATCAGCCCCAGCATTTT. Amino acid sequence: CASSGQSNQPQHF.

As for this clonotype: One end of the junction is discordant with germline, which a read error may explain. This chain uses TRBV6-5 with TRBJ2-6; perhaps TRBD1 as D (6 bases). The germline gives CDR1 MNHEY, CDR2 SVGAGI. The CDR3 sequence is 16 residues long. CDR3: CASSPQTGPGVNVLTF. In DNA form, the CDR3 reads TGTGCCAGCAGTCCTCAAACAGGGCCAGGGGTCAACGTCCTGACTTTC.

The gene calls are TRBV29-1 and TRBJ2-3; the D call may be TRBD1 or TRBD2 (6 bases each). This CDR3 region has 14 residues. CDR1 and CDR2 (germline): SQVTM, ANQGSEA. Trimming removed 4 bases at V and 12 bases at J, with 23 bases between. The CDR3 DNA reads as TGCAGCGTTGCATTAGCGCGGGACACAGATATACAGTATTTT. The encoded protein is CSVALARDTDIQYF.

The chain carries TRBV29-1 and TRBJ2-3; 7 positions agree with TRBD1. From germline, CDR1 is SQVTM and CDR2 ANQGSEA. The CDR3 runs to 13 residues. The V gene end was trimmed by 8 bases and the J gene end by 7 bases; junction bases not matched to a gene: 12. CDR3 coding DNA: TGCAGCACTGAAATGGGCAGGGGGAATACGCAGTATTTT. Protein product: CSTEMGRGNTQYF.

The gene calls are TRBV5-5 and TRBJ2-7; unclear D gene. CDR1 and CDR2 (germline): SGHKS, YYEKEE (reference sequence). The CDR3 runs to 14 residues. CDR3 region: CANSLRDGPYEQYF. CDR3 in DNA: TGTGCTAACAGCTTGCGCGACGGCCCCTACGAGCAGTACTTC.

The gene calls are TRBV9 and TRBJ1-3, with a weak D call TRBD1 (5 bases). Germline CDR1 is SGDLS and CDR2 is YYNGEE. The ends were cut back, 2 bases at V and 0 bases at J, with 6 bases in the middle. This CDR3 comprises 14 residues. The CDR3 bases are TGTGCCAGCAGCGTGGACACCTCTGGAAACACCATATATTTT. This codes for CASSVDTSGNTIYF.

Ten or more counts support this clonotype. The rearrangement uses TRBV29-1 and TRBJ2-7; D possibly corresponds to TRBD2 (5 bases). The CDR3 extends over 13 amino acids. V was shortened by 3 bases and J by 2 bases, with 11 bases between the two germline ends. CDR1 SQVTM and CDR2 ANQGSEA come from the germline V gene. The CDR3 protein is CSVDGDGTYEQYF. In DNA, the CDR3 is TGCAGCGTTGACGGTGACGGGACCTACGAGCAGTACTTC.